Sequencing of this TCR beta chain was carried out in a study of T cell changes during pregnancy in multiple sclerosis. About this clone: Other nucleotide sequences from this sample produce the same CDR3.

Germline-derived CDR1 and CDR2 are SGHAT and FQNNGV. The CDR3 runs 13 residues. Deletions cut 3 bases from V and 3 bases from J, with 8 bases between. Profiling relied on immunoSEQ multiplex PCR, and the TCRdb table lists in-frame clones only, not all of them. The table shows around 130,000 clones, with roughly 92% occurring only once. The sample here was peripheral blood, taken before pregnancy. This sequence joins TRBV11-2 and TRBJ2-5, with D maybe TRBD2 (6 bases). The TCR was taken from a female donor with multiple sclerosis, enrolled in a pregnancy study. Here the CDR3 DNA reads TGTGCCAGCAGCTTCACGGGGGAAGAGACCCAGTACTTC. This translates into CASSFTGEETQYF.